The 6 T cell receptor beta chains given below trace back to one sample, sequenced in a study of naive and memory T cell subsets. The SP2 primer and nested alpha and beta constant region primers amplified ligated cDNA in four rounds. TCRdb re-derived calls from the UMI-ligation and nested PCR reads in MiXCR, one entry per CDR3 protein. Among under 35,000 distinct CDR3 sequences listed, approximately 7.1% were seen once. Treatment noted: skin biopsy from PPD injection site in Mantoux-positive individual. A UMI-containing oligonucleotide was joined by 3' ligation to the TCR cDNA template. The sequencing here drew on skin, taken from a tuberculin skin test site. These receptors were taken from an adult in good health.

This chain joins TRBV12-3 or TRBV12-4 and TRBJ1-2; no definite D call. Trimming took off 5 bases at V and 4 bases at J, with 8 bases between the two ends. This CDR3 is built from 12 residues. CDR3 DNA: TGTGCCAGCAGTACCTGGACCTATGGCTACACCTTC. The encoded protein is CASSTWTYGYTF.

The V gene is TRBV24-1, the J gene TRBJ2-2; D may be TRBD1 (6 bases). Deletions cut 2 bases from V and 0 bases from J, with 12 bases between. CDR1 and CDR2 (germline): KGHDR, SFDVKD. There are 17 residues in the CDR3. In DNA, the CDR3 is TGTGCCACCAGTGATTCTACAGGGCCCGCGAACACCGGGGAGCTGTTTTTT. Translating gives CATSDSTGPANTGELFF.

As concerns this clonotype: Mismatch with germline at one junction end may stem from a read error. V gene TRBV6-1 combines with J gene TRBJ1-2; D call uncertain. Germline CDR1 and CDR2: MNHNS and SASEGT. This CDR3 comprises 15 residues. The DNA for the CDR3 is TGTGCCAGCAGTGCTCACCGAGCGGAGTCTTATGGCGACACCTTC. Residues: CASSAHRAESYGDTF.

At least ten counts were recorded for this clonotype. The chain recombines TRBV7-2 with TRBJ2-1; 8 bases line up with TRBD2. The CDR3 loop spans 15 amino acids. Per germline, CDR1 SGHTA and CDR2 FQGNSA. With 0 bases clipped from V and 4 bases from J, the junction kept 2 bases outside the gene matches. The CDR3 spells CASSLASGGYNEQFF. In DNA, the CDR3 is TGTGCCAGCAGCTTAGCAAGCGGGGGATACAATGAGCAGTTCTTC.

The table lists this clonotype with a few counts. The rearrangement joins TRBV6-6 to TRBJ2-2; D perhaps matches TRBD2 (6 bases). CDR1 is MNHNY and CDR2 is SVGAGI in the germline V gene (reference sequence). V lost 11 bases, J lost 2 bases, and 18 bases lay in between. The CDR3 extends over 15 amino acids. CDR3 protein: CAGSETRLNTGELFF. The CDR3 nucleotides are TGTGCCGGGTCGGAGACTAGGCTCAACACCGGGGAGCTGTTTTTT.

This clonotype is medium-sized by share. The chain uses TRBV29-1 and TRBJ2-7, with TRBD1 identical over 11 bases. J was trimmed by 3 bases and V by 6 bases; bases with no gene match: 4. Germline CDR1 SQVTM, CDR2 ANQGSEA. This CDR3 has 13 amino acids. The CDR3 sequence: CSVRDRGSYEQYF. As DNA, the CDR3 is TGCAGCGTCCGGGACAGGGGGAGCTACGAGCAGTACTTC.